This T cell receptor (beta chain) derives from a study of blood T cell repertoires in COVID-19. Study-wide context: Samples taken during acute and convalescent COVID-19 were collected in the United States, Italy and Spain. PBMCs, B-cell-depleted T cells, or T cells were the source of the cDNA or gDNA that made up the material.

Profiled with immunoSEQ multiplex PCR; TCRdb holds only in-frame clones, not every one. The sample includes 140,000 or so clones, 65% to 85% of them seen just once. In germline, CDR1 is SEHNR, CDR2 FQNEAQ (reference sequence). CDR3 length equals 13 residues. Trimming took 0 bases from V and 5 from J, leaving 7 bases between them. This clonotype originated in a human donor in a cohort sampled during active COVID-19. V usage is TRBV7-9 and J usage is TRBJ1-1; D gene unclear. Sequencing used peripheral blood. CDR3 nucleotide sequence: TGTGCCAGCAGCTTAGCCGCGGGGACTGAAGCTTTCTTT. It is translated as CASSLAAGTEAFF.